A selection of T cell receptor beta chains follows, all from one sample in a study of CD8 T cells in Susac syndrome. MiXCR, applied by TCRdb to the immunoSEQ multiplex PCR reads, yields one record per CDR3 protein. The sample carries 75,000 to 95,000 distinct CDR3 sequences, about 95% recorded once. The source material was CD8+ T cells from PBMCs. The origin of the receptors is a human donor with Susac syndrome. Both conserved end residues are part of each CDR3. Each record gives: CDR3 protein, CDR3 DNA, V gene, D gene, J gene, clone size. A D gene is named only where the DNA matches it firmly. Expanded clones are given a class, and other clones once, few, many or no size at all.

CDR3aa: CASSLLTVNTEAFF
CDR3nt: TGTGCCAGTAGTCTCCTGACGGTGAACACTGAAGCTTTCTTT
v_gene: TRBV19
d_gene: -
j_gene: TRBJ1-1
abundance: -

CDR3aa: CASSLGGRYNEQFF
CDR3nt: TGTGCCAGCAGCCTGGGCGGGAGGTACAATGAGCAGTTCTTC
v_gene: TRBV3-1
d_gene: TRBD2
j_gene: TRBJ2-1
abundance: -

CDR3aa: CSARDSPGIYEQYF
CDR3nt: TGCAGTGCTAGAGATTCCCCCGGGATCTACGAGCAGTACTTC
v_gene: TRBV20-1
d_gene: -
j_gene: TRBJ2-7
abundance: -

CDR3aa: CSARDGRTPEAFF
CDR3nt: TGCAGTGCTAGAGATGGGCGGACACCTGAAGCTTTCTTT
v_gene: TRBV20-1
d_gene: -
j_gene: TRBJ1-1
abundance: -

CDR3aa: CAWVQGLHINYGYTF
CDR3nt: TGTGCCTGGGTGCAAGGCCTTCACATAAACTATGGCTACACCTTC
v_gene: TRBV30
d_gene: -
j_gene: TRBJ1-2
abundance: -

CDR3aa: CAWSEEGVGANVLTF
CDR3nt: TGTGCCTGGAGTGAAGAAGGTGTCGGGGCCAACGTCCTGACTTTC
v_gene: TRBV30
d_gene: -
j_gene: TRBJ2-6
abundance: once

CDR3aa: CSASSWDRLGEQYF
CDR3nt: TGCAGTGCTAGTTCGTGGGATCGCCTTGGCGAGCAGTACTTC
v_gene: TRBV20-1
d_gene: -
j_gene: TRBJ2-7
abundance: -

CDR3aa: CSDLTPQGINQPQHF
CDR3nt: TGCAGCGACCTCACTCCCCAGGGAATCAATCAGCCCCAGCATTTT
v_gene: TRBV29-1
d_gene: -
j_gene: TRBJ1-5
abundance: -

CDR3aa: CSVEDSQLTNYGYTF
CDR3nt: TGCAGCGTTGAAGATAGTCAGCTTACTAACTATGGCTACACCTTC
v_gene: TRBV29-1
d_gene: -
j_gene: TRBJ1-2
abundance: -

CDR3aa: CASSPRDTEAFF
CDR3nt: TGCGCCAGCAGCCCCCGCGACACTGAAGCTTTCTTT
v_gene: TRBV4-1
d_gene: -
j_gene: TRBJ1-1
abundance: -

CDR3aa: CASSLSDPEDTQYF
CDR3nt: TGTGCCAGCAGTTTAAGCGATCCGGAAGATACGCAGTATTTT
v_gene: TRBV28
d_gene: -
j_gene: TRBJ2-3
abundance: -

CDR3aa: CASSISRGHQPQHF
CDR3nt: TGTGCCAGTAGTATAAGCAGGGGGCATCAGCCCCAGCATTTT
v_gene: TRBV19
d_gene: TRBD1
j_gene: TRBJ1-5
abundance: -

CDR3aa: CASSFGTSGNYEQYF
CDR3nt: TGTGCCAGCAGTTTCGGGACTAGCGGGAACTACGAGCAGTACTTC
v_gene: TRBV6-2/TRBV6-3
d_gene: TRBD2
j_gene: TRBJ2-7
abundance: -

CDR3aa: CASSLAGYRGAYEQYF
CDR3nt: TGTGCCAGCAGCTTAGCAGGGTACAGGGGAGCCTACGAGCAGTACTTC
v_gene: TRBV7-6
d_gene: TRBD1
j_gene: TRBJ2-7
abundance: -

CDR3aa: CASSTLDRDYNEQFF
CDR3nt: TGTGCCAGTAGTACCTTGGACAGGGACTACAATGAGCAGTTCTTC
v_gene: TRBV19
d_gene: TRBD1
j_gene: TRBJ2-1
abundance: -

CDR3aa: CSARGPDSYEQYF
CDR3nt: TGCAGTGCTAGAGGTCCGGACTCCTACGAGCAGTACTTC
v_gene: TRBV20-1
d_gene: -
j_gene: TRBJ2-7
abundance: -

CDR3aa: CAWSGRKETQYF
CDR3nt: TGTGCCTGGAGTGGTAGGAAAGAGACCCAGTACTTC
v_gene: TRBV30
d_gene: -
j_gene: TRBJ2-5
abundance: -

CDR3aa: CASSSKTGTEQETQYF
CDR3nt: TGTGCCAGCAGCTCGAAGACCGGGACGGAACAAGAGACCCAGTACTTC
v_gene: TRBV13
d_gene: -
j_gene: TRBJ2-5
abundance: -

CDR3aa: CSARSLAEVFWEQFF
CDR3nt: TGCAGTGCTAGAAGTCTAGCGGAGGTCTTTTGGGAGCAGTTCTTC
v_gene: TRBV20-1
d_gene: TRBD2
j_gene: TRBJ2-1
abundance: -

CDR3aa: CASSRGDRGEETQYF
CDR3nt: TGTGCCAGTAGCCGAGGAGACAGGGGAGAAGAGACCCAGTACTTC
v_gene: TRBV19
d_gene: TRBD1
j_gene: TRBJ2-5
abundance: -

CDR3aa: CSARVRRVEFQETQYF
CDR3nt: TGCAGTGCTAGAGTCCGGCGAGTTGAATTCCAAGAGACCCAGTACTTC
v_gene: TRBV20-1
d_gene: -
j_gene: TRBJ2-5
abundance: -

CDR3aa: CASSSVGLAGGAPSYEQYF
CDR3nt: TGCGCCAGCAGCTCTGTGGGACTAGCGGGAGGTGCCCCTTCCTACGAGCAGTACTTC
v_gene: TRBV5-1
d_gene: TRBD2
j_gene: TRBJ2-7
abundance: -

CDR3aa: CASSWSYQETQYF
CDR3nt: TGTGCCAGCAGTTGGTCGTACCAAGAGACCCAGTACTTC
v_gene: TRBV6-2/TRBV6-3
d_gene: -
j_gene: TRBJ2-5
abundance: -

CDR3aa: CASSIPTGDNEQYF
CDR3nt: TGTGCCAGCAGCATACCCACAGGGGATAACGAGCAGTACTTC
v_gene: TRBV12-3/TRBV12-4
d_gene: TRBD1
j_gene: TRBJ2-7
abundance: -

CDR3aa: CASSHSGNTIYF
CDR3nt: TGTGCCAGCAGCCACTCTGGAAACACCATATATTTT
v_gene: TRBV13
d_gene: -
j_gene: TRBJ1-3
abundance: few

CDR3aa: CASRTTGELFF
CDR3nt: TGTGCCAGTCGGACCACCGGGGAGCTGTTTTTT
v_gene: TRBV7-8
d_gene: -
j_gene: TRBJ2-2
abundance: -

CDR3aa: CSASWSGTSGSNRGTDTQYF
CDR3nt: TGCAGTGCTAGTTGGTCCGGGACTAGCGGGAGTAATCGGGGAACAGATACGCAGTATTTT
v_gene: TRBV20-1
d_gene: TRBD2
j_gene: TRBJ2-3
abundance: -

CDR3aa: CATTGGYGYTF
CDR3nt: TGTGCCACCACAGGAGGATATGGCTACACCTTC
v_gene: TRBV6-5
d_gene: -
j_gene: TRBJ1-2
abundance: -

CDR3aa: CASIGLAGGKETQYF
CDR3nt: TGTGCCTCCATAGGACTAGCGGGAGGAAAAGAGACCCAGTACTTC
v_gene: TRBV24-1
d_gene: TRBD2
j_gene: TRBJ2-5
abundance: -

CDR3aa: CASSWTVQGETQYF
CDR3nt: TGTGCCAGCAGTTGGACAGTCCAAGGGGAGACCCAGTACTTC
v_gene: TRBV6-2/TRBV6-3
d_gene: -
j_gene: TRBJ2-5
abundance: -

CDR3aa: CASSIGGGYNEQFF
CDR3nt: TGTGCCAGTAGTATCGGTGGGGGCTACAATGAGCAGTTCTTC
v_gene: TRBV19
d_gene: -
j_gene: TRBJ2-1
abundance: -

CDR3aa: CASSDVGGRVDAFF
CDR3nt: TGTGCCAGCAGTGACGTGGGTGGCAGGGTCGACGCTTTCTTT
v_gene: TRBV25-1
d_gene: -
j_gene: TRBJ1-1
abundance: -

CDR3aa: CASSQVDIGTDTQYF
CDR3nt: TGTGCCAGCAGCCAAGTGGACATTGGCACAGATACGCAGTATTTT
v_gene: TRBV3-1
d_gene: -
j_gene: TRBJ2-3
abundance: -

CDR3aa: CASSYPGDRNTGELFF
CDR3nt: TGTGCCAGCAGTTACCCCGGGGACAGAAACACCGGGGAGCTGTTTTTT
v_gene: TRBV6-5
d_gene: TRBD1
j_gene: TRBJ2-2
abundance: -

CDR3aa: CASSLAGPSYEQYF
CDR3nt: TGTGCCAGCAGTCTAGCGGGACCCTCCTACGAGCAGTACTTC
v_gene: TRBV12-3/TRBV12-4
d_gene: TRBD2
j_gene: TRBJ2-7
abundance: -

CDR3aa: CATSDQDRHGYTF
CDR3nt: TGTGCCACCAGTGACCAGGACAGACACGGCTACACCTTC
v_gene: TRBV24-1
d_gene: -
j_gene: TRBJ1-2
abundance: once

CDR3aa: CASSHRAGGEKEDQYF
CDR3nt: TGTGCCAGCAGCCACCGAGCGGGGGGGGAGAAGGAGGACCAGTACTTC
v_gene: TRBV3-1
d_gene: TRBD2
j_gene: TRBJ2-5
abundance: -

CDR3aa: CASKAGGLLAKNIQYF
CDR3nt: TGTGCCAGCAAAGCGGGAGGTCTTCTAGCCAAAAACATTCAGTACTTC
v_gene: TRBV2
d_gene: TRBD2
j_gene: TRBJ2-4
abundance: -

CDR3aa: CASSFLGRAGEQYF
CDR3nt: TGTGCCAGCAGTTTCTTAGGTCGTGCTGGCGAACAGTACTTC
v_gene: TRBV12-3/TRBV12-4
d_gene: -
j_gene: TRBJ2-7
abundance: -

CDR3aa: CAWSLSGGWEQFF
CDR3nt: TGTGCCTGGAGTCTTTCAGGGGGCTGGGAGCAGTTCTTC
v_gene: TRBV30
d_gene: TRBD1
j_gene: TRBJ2-1
abundance: -

CDR3aa: CATSDQRQGAWNEQFF
CDR3nt: TGTGCCACCAGTGACCAACGACAGGGGGCCTGGAATGAGCAGTTCTTC
v_gene: TRBV24-1
d_gene: TRBD1
j_gene: TRBJ2-1
abundance: once

CDR3aa: CASSLAASPSSYNEQFF
CDR3nt: TGTGCCAGCAGCTTAGCGGCCTCCCCGAGCTCCTACAATGAGCAGTTCTTC
v_gene: TRBV7-8
d_gene: -
j_gene: TRBJ2-1
abundance: -

CDR3aa: CSARSDPFDTQYF
CDR3nt: TGCAGTGCTAGATCAGACCCCTTTGATACGCAGTATTTT
v_gene: TRBV20-1
d_gene: -
j_gene: TRBJ2-3
abundance: once

CDR3aa: CSAPSGSRETQYF
CDR3nt: TGCAGTGCACCTAGCGGGAGCAGGGAGACCCAGTACTTC
v_gene: TRBV20-1
d_gene: TRBD2
j_gene: TRBJ2-5
abundance: -

CDR3aa: CSARLPGQGARGYTF
CDR3nt: TGCAGTGCTAGGCTACCGGGACAGGGGGCGCGAGGCTACACCTTC
v_gene: TRBV20-1
d_gene: TRBD1
j_gene: TRBJ1-2
abundance: -

CDR3aa: CASKETAYYGYTF
CDR3nt: TGTGCCAGTAAGGAGACGGCCTACTATGGCTACACCTTC
v_gene: TRBV19
d_gene: -
j_gene: TRBJ1-2
abundance: -

CDR3aa: CASSQELPGLAQETQYF
CDR3nt: TGTGCCAGCAGCCAAGAACTACCGGGACTAGCTCAAGAGACCCAGTACTTC
v_gene: TRBV4-2
d_gene: TRBD2
j_gene: TRBJ2-5
abundance: -

CDR3aa: CASSRTGAQETQYF
CDR3nt: TGTGCCAGCTCACGCACAGGGGCCCAAGAGACCCAGTACTTC
v_gene: TRBV18
d_gene: TRBD1
j_gene: TRBJ2-5
abundance: -

CDR3aa: CASGGTENTGELFF
CDR3nt: TGTGCCAGCGGTGGGACTGAGAACACCGGGGAGCTGTTTTTT
v_gene: TRBV7-9
d_gene: -
j_gene: TRBJ2-2
abundance: -

CDR3aa: CASSYVRATAETQYF
CDR3nt: TGTGCCAGCAGTTACGTGCGGGCGACGGCGGAGACCCAGTACTTC
v_gene: TRBV6-2/TRBV6-3
d_gene: -
j_gene: TRBJ2-5
abundance: -

CDR3aa: CASQKTLGERETQYF
CDR3nt: TGTGCCAGCCAAAAAACCCTGGGGGAGAGAGAGACCCAGTACTTC
v_gene: TRBV5-4
d_gene: -
j_gene: TRBJ2-5
abundance: -

CDR3aa: CAWSEGDEQFF
CDR3nt: TGTGCCTGGAGTGAGGGGGATGAGCAGTTCTTC
v_gene: TRBV30
d_gene: -
j_gene: TRBJ2-1
abundance: -

CDR3aa: CASSLEGAGANVLTF
CDR3nt: TGTGCCAGCAGCTTGGAAGGAGCTGGGGCCAACGTCCTGACTTTC
v_gene: TRBV5-6
d_gene: -
j_gene: TRBJ2-6
abundance: -

CDR3aa: CASSLGSGRLYNEQFF
CDR3nt: TGTGCCAGCAGTTTAGGTAGCGGGAGGCTCTACAATGAGCAGTTCTTC
v_gene: TRBV12-3/TRBV12-4
d_gene: TRBD2
j_gene: TRBJ2-1
abundance: -

CDR3aa: CSASTNLLTGRAGELFF
CDR3nt: TGCAGTGCCTCGACGAACCTGCTGACAGGGAGGGCCGGGGAGCTGTTTTTT
v_gene: TRBV20-1
d_gene: -
j_gene: TRBJ2-2
abundance: -

CDR3aa: CASSFGSTLDNEQFF
CDR3nt: TGTGCCAGCAGCTTCGGCTCCACTCTTGACAATGAGCAGTTCTTC
v_gene: TRBV7-8
d_gene: -
j_gene: TRBJ2-1
abundance: -

CDR3aa: CATSDGSFQDYEQYF
CDR3nt: TGTGCCACCAGTGACGGCAGTTTTCAGGACTACGAGCAGTACTTC
v_gene: TRBV24-1
d_gene: -
j_gene: TRBJ2-7
abundance: -

CDR3aa: CASSYIPESYEQYF
CDR3nt: TGTGCCAGCAGTTACATTCCGGAGAGCTACGAGCAGTACTTC
v_gene: TRBV6-2/TRBV6-3
d_gene: -
j_gene: TRBJ2-7
abundance: -

CDR3aa: CASSQGDRVLNYGYTF
CDR3nt: TGCGCCAGCAGCCAAGGGGACAGGGTCCTTAACTATGGCTACACCTTC
v_gene: TRBV4-1
d_gene: TRBD1
j_gene: TRBJ1-2
abundance: -

CDR3aa: CASSLATGESTEAFF
CDR3nt: TGTGCCAGCAGCTTAGCCACAGGGGAGAGCACTGAAGCTTTCTTT
v_gene: TRBV7-9
d_gene: TRBD1
j_gene: TRBJ1-1
abundance: -